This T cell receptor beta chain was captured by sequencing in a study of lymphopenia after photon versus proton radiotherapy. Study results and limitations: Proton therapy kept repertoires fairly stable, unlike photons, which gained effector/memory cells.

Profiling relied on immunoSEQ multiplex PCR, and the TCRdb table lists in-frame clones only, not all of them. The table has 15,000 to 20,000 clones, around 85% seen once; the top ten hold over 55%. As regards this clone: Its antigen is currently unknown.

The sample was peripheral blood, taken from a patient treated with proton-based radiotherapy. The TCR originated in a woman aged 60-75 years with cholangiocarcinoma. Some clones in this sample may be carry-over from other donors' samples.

This chain's CDR3 is CASSRGYSGTPYEQYF. In nucleotides, the CDR3 is TGTGCCAGCAGCAGAGGATATAGCGGGACCCCCTACGAGCAGTACTTC. The chain carries TRBV9 and TRBJ2-7, with 8 bases identical to TRBD2. With V trimmed by 4 bases and J by 2 bases, 11 bases remained unmatched. The CDR3 is made up of 16 amino acids. Germline CDR1 is SGDLS and CDR2 is YYNGEE.